This T cell receptor beta chain was observed in a study of blood T cells in healthy people across ages. The germline V gene encodes CDR1 SQVTM and CDR2 ANQGSEA. The CDR3 length is 14 residues. V was trimmed by 8 bases and J by 7 bases, leaving 23 bases between them. Russia was home to the donors, healthy Caucasian individuals aged roughly 6 to 90. Each sample yielded at least 6 million isolated PBMCs. At least 5 micrograms of total RNA were extracted per sample. Next came a second PCR, run for about 7 to 11 cycles, which used a sample-barcoded 5' primer along with a J-beta primer mix. A single record per CDR3 protein comes from TCRdb applying MiXCR to the 5' RACE reads. This table holds about 1,500,000 distinct CDR3 sequences, 28% found once. This clonotype came up a few times.

This chain links TRBV29-1 with TRBJ1-2; perhaps TRBD1 as D (6 bases). Sequencing was performed on blood. This receptor was identified in a woman aged 25-40 years in good health. CDR3: CSTRDGGGPFGYTF. In nucleotides, the CDR3 is TGCAGCACAAGGGACGGTGGGGGCCCCTTTGGCTACACCTTC.